The rows below give T cell receptor beta chains drawn from one sample of a study of blood T cell repertoires in COVID-19. Using immunoSEQ multiplex PCR, the repertoire was profiled, and TCRdb retains in-frame clones only, with some absent. The sample carries 45,000 to 50,000 clones, 85% to 90% recorded once. The source material was peripheral blood. The receptors were sampled from a woman of 80 years or more with COVID-19, enrolled during active disease. Both conserved end residues are part of each CDR3. D genes are given only for firm matches. Expanded clones get a size class; other rows say once, few or many, or leave the size out.

V	J	D	size	CDR3	DNA
TRBV19	TRBJ2-3	TRBD2	-	CASSILGGSRPAQYF	TGTGCCAGTAGTATACTTGGCGGGAGTCGCCCCGCGCAGTATTTT
TRBV7-2	TRBJ1-2	-	-	CASSLSGNGYTF	TGTGCCAGCAGCTTATCAGGGAACGGCTACACCTTC
TRBV5-1	TRBJ1-2	TRBD1	-	CASSTAGTGGRGYTF	TGCGCCAGCAGCACGGCCGGGACAGGGGGCCGAGGCTACACCTTC
TRBV15	TRBJ1-1	-	-	CATSIGRLNTEAFF	TGTGCCACCAGCATAGGGAGGCTGAACACTGAAGCTTTCTTT
TRBV5-4	TRBJ1-4	TRBD1	-	CASSQGQRNEKLFF	TGTGCCAGCAGCCAGGGACAGCGTAATGAAAAACTGTTTTTT
TRBV5-1	TRBJ1-4	TRBD1	-	CASSGGQGGEKLFF	TGCGCCAGCAGCGGGGGACAGGGGGGAGAAAAACTGTTTTTT
TRBV5-8	TRBJ2-3	-	-	CASSLAFTQYF	TGTGCCAGCAGCTTGGCCTTTACGCAGTATTTT
TRBV6-5	TRBJ2-7	-	once	CASTTPPARGYEQYF	TGTGCCAGCACTACCCCCCCGGCCAGGGGTTACGAGCAGTACTTC
TRBV7-9	TRBJ1-6	-	once	CASSRATGQNSPLHF	TGTGCCAGCAGCAGAGCGACAGGACAAAATTCACCCCTCCACTTT
TRBV4-1	TRBJ2-7	-	-	CASSQDHQGYGWGSYEQYF	TGCGCCAGCAGCCAAGATCATCAGGGATATGGATGGGGCTCCTACGAGCAGTACTTC
TRBV28	TRBJ1-5	TRBD1	few	CASRRDRVSNQPQHF	TGTGCCAGCCGACGGGACAGGGTGAGCAATCAGCCCCAGCATTTT
TRBV7-2	TRBJ1-1	TRBD1	once	CASSPRQGATEAFF	TGTGCCAGCAGCCCCCGACAGGGGGCCACTGAAGCTTTCTTT
TRBV5-8	TRBJ1-2	-	-	CASSLSQGRGYTF	TGTGCCAGCAGCTTGTCGCAGGGGCGAGGCTACACCTTC
TRBV7-9	TRBJ2-3	TRBD2	once	CASSLASSGRAEGDF	TGTGCCAGCAGCTTAGCCTCTAGCGGGAGGGCTGAGGGAGATTTT
TRBV7-7	TRBJ2-2	TRBD1	-	CASSKGTGGTGELFF	TGTGCTAGCAGCAAAGGGACAGGGGGTACCGGGGAGCTGTTTTTT
TRBV12-5	TRBJ2-7	TRBD2	-	CASGLDSGGSYEQYF	TGTGCTAGTGGTTTGGATAGCGGGGGGAGCTACGAGCAGTACTTC
TRBV7-2	TRBJ2-3	-	-	CASSFDGRVFGTDTQYF	TGTGCCAGCAGCTTTGACGGGAGAGTTTTTGGCACAGATACGCAGTATTTT
TRBV4-2	TRBJ2-5	TRBD2	-	CASSRTGGGQETQYF	TGTGCCAGCAGCCGTACGGGAGGGGGGCAAGAGACCCAGTACTTC
TRBV2	TRBJ1-4	-	-	CASIRGPNEKLFF	TGTGCCAGCATCAGGGGTCCTAATGAAAAACTGTTTTTT
TRBV18	TRBJ2-7	TRBD1	-	CASSSTGGVYEQYF	TGTGCCAGCTCCTCCACAGGGGGCGTATACGAGCAGTACTTC
TRBV6-6	TRBJ2-3	-	-	CASILTGSTTDTQYF	TGTGCCAGCATCCTGACTGGGTCTACCACAGATACGCAGTATTTT
TRBV5-6	TRBJ2-3	TRBD1	-	CASSLRGGRADTQYF	TGTGCCAGCAGCTTGAGAGGGGGCCGGGCAGATACGCAGTATTTT
TRBV5-1	TRBJ1-1	-	once	CASSLTPVLNTEAFF	TGCGCCAGCAGCTTGACTCCCGTCTTGAACACTGAAGCTTTCTTT
TRBV5-1	TRBJ2-7	-	-	CASRRDSYEQYF	TGCGCCAGCAGGCGGGACAGCTACGAGCAGTACTTC
TRBV7-8	TRBJ1-5	-	-	CASSQSRLGGPGQPQHF	TGTGCCAGCAGCCAAAGTCGTCTCGGGGGGCCGGGGCAGCCCCAGCATTTT
TRBV7-9	TRBJ1-2	TRBD1	few	CASSMRQGLNYGYTF	TGTGCCAGCAGCATGAGACAGGGCTTGAACTATGGCTACACCTTC
TRBV28	TRBJ1-1	-	-	CASSLGGGSETEAFF	TGTGCCAGCAGTTTAGGGGGAGGGAGTGAGACTGAAGCTTTCTTT
TRBV15	TRBJ2-7	TRBD2	-	CATSQGGAGSYEQYF	TGTGCCACCAGCCAGGGAGGGGCAGGGTCCTACGAGCAGTACTTC
TRBV29-1	TRBJ2-5	TRBD2	-	CSVGGLAGMAQYF	TGCAGCGTTGGGGGACTAGCGGGAATGGCCCAGTACTTC
TRBV7-3	TRBJ2-5	-	-	CASSADSRETQYF	TGTGCCAGCAGCGCCGACAGTCGCGAGACCCAGTACTTC
TRBV5-1	TRBJ2-1	TRBD2	-	CASSLTGTSGLAEQFF	TGCGCCAGCAGCTTGACCGGGACTAGCGGCCTGGCTGAGCAGTTCTTC
TRBV7-9	TRBJ2-7	TRBD2	-	CASSLNSGTSAVREQYF	TGTGCCAGCAGTTTAAACTCCGGGACTAGCGCTGTACGAGAGCAGTACTTC
TRBV9	TRBJ2-5	TRBD2	-	CASSPRLAGQETQYF	TGTGCCAGCAGCCCTAGACTAGCGGGACAAGAGACCCAGTACTTC
TRBV18	TRBJ1-1	TRBD1	-	CASSRKGASTEAFF	TGTGCCAGCTCACGGAAGGGGGCGAGCACTGAAGCTTTCTTT
TRBV5-1	TRBJ2-7	-	-	CASSSRISVNYEQYF	TGCGCCAGCAGCTCCCGCATTTCAGTCAACTACGAGCAGTACTTC
TRBV6-5	TRBJ1-2	-	-	CASSYSAGDNGYTF	TGTGCCAGCAGTTACTCAGCAGGGGACAATGGCTACACCTTC
TRBV6-2/TRBV6-3	TRBJ1-1	-	-	CASSYRGLDTEAFF	TGTGCCAGCAGTTACAGGGGATTGGACACTGAAGCTTTCTTT
TRBV25-1	TRBJ1-2	-	-	CASSAGRGPYGYTF	TGTGCCAGCAGTGCTGGGAGGGGCCCCTATGGCTACACCTTC
TRBV24-1	TRBJ1-2	-	-	CATSDFLGDGYTF	TGTGCCACCAGTGATTTTTTGGGCGATGGCTACACCTTC
TRBV7-2	TRBJ1-6	-	-	CASSFGGYNSPLHF	TGTGCCAGCAGCTTCGGGGGCTATAATTCACCCCTCCACTTT
TRBV2	TRBJ2-1	TRBD2	-	CASRGDGRYNEQFF	TGTGCCAGCAGGGGTGACGGGAGGTACAATGAGCAGTTCTTC
TRBV24-1	TRBJ2-2	TRBD1	-	CATLIRDRGSHNSGELFF	TGTGCCACCTTAATCCGGGACAGGGGCTCCCATAATTCTGGGGAGCTGTTTTTT
TRBV12-5	TRBJ2-7	TRBD1	-	CASGLIYLGQPRTYEQYF	TGTGCTAGTGGTTTGATCTACCTGGGACAGCCAAGGACCTACGAGCAGTACTTC
TRBV6-1	TRBJ1-1	-	few	CASSDSSARLRNTEAFF	TGTGCCAGCAGTGATTCGAGCGCCCGGCTAAGGAACACTGAAGCTTTCTTT
TRBV5-4	TRBJ1-3	-	-	CASSLRGSGNTIYF	TGTGCCAGCAGCTTAAGGGGCTCGGGAAACACCATATATTTT
TRBV3-1/TRBV3-2	TRBJ1-4	-	once	CASSQVRNFNEKLFF	TGTGCCAGCAGCCAAGTCCGCAACTTTAATGAAAAACTGTTTTTT
TRBV3-1/TRBV3-2	TRBJ2-5	TRBD1	-	CASSDRQGGRETQYF	TGTGCCAGCAGCGACCGACAGGGGGGTCGGGAGACCCAGTACTTC
TRBV5-1	TRBJ2-1	-	-	CASSFAGDEQFF	TGCGCCAGCAGCTTTGCCGGGGATGAGCAGTTCTTC
TRBV20-1	TRBJ1-1	-	-	CSARDHAEAFF	TGCAGTGCTAGAGATCATGCGGAAGCTTTCTTT
TRBV3-1/TRBV3-2	TRBJ1-1	-	-	CASTRRSGGTTEAFF	TGTGCCAGCACCCGACGGTCGGGGGGGACCACTGAAGCTTTCTTT
TRBV29-1	TRBJ2-2	TRBD1	-	CSADRGRGGELFF	TGCAGCGCGGACAGGGGGCGGGGCGGGGAGCTGTTTTTT
TRBV7-2	TRBJ2-7	TRBD2	-	CASSLGVSGSYEQYF	TGTGCCAGCAGCTTAGGGGTTAGCGGGAGCTACGAGCAGTACTTC
TRBV2	TRBJ1-3	-	once	CASSSRRWGNTIYF	TGTGCCAGCAGTTCACGGAGGTGGGGAAACACCATATATTTT
TRBV3-1/TRBV3-2	TRBJ2-1	TRBD2	once	CASSHTSGAYNEQFF	TGTGCCAGCAGCCACACTAGCGGGGCCTACAATGAGCAGTTCTTC
TRBV4-2	TRBJ2-7	TRBD1	-	CASSPGTEIYEQYF	TGTGCCAGCAGCCCCGGGACAGAAATCTACGAGCAGTACTTC
TRBV19	TRBJ2-7	-	once	CASSDHPGASYEQYF	TGTGCCAGTAGCGACCACCCAGGGGCCTCCTACGAGCAGTACTTC
TRBV19	TRBJ2-5	TRBD2	-	CASSILAGGQETQYF	TGTGCCAGTAGTATACTGGCGGGAGGGCAAGAGACCCAGTACTTC
TRBV7-6	TRBJ2-1	TRBD2	-	CASSLVILAGDVEQFF	TGTGCCAGCAGCTTAGTCATTTTAGCGGGAGATGTCGAGCAGTTCTTC